This T cell receptor beta chain was identified in a study of molecular identifiers for immune sequencing clone quantification. At the level of the study: Five aliquots were made in replicates from the RNA of approximately 20,000 or 98,000 naive CD8 cells, and four were sequenced. General study findings and limits: Clones with over 20 RNA copies captured over 99% of effector molecules but under 1% of naive ones. Detectable among more than 800,000 naive cells, according to reports, was Jurkat TCR RNA spiked in from one cell.

This clonotype has a count of ten or more. Antigen: not known. TCRdb used MiXCR to reprocess the PCR reads, holding one entry per CDR3 protein. Of about 640,000 distinct CDR3 sequences in the sample, roughly 21% are singletons; the top ten hold roughly 0.85%. As CD8+CD4-CCR7+CD45RA+ cells, naive CD8 T cells were sorted. V lost 4 bases to trimming and J lost 4 bases, with 20 bases between them. The CDR3 runs to 16 residues. In germline, CDR1 is MDHEN, CDR2 SYDVKM. This chain connects TRBV28 to TRBJ2-7, with a tentative D call TRBD1 (6 bases). Sequencing was carried out using naive CD8+ T cells from blood, with Jurkat cell RNA spiked in. Subset specified: FACS-sorted CD8+CD4-CCR7+CD45RA+ naive T cells. The clonotype was recovered from a human donor in good health. Some libraries in this study had Jurkat cell RNA spiked in. In nucleotides, the CDR3 is TGTGCCAGCAGTTCATCCCGGGCCCTACAGGGTTACGAGCAGTACTTC. Its protein is CASSSSRALQGYEQYF.